In this sample, the clone carrying this TCR beta chain turned up many times. From the RT-PCR reads, TCRdb called clonotypes with MiXCR, one entry per CDR3 protein. Of 550,000 to 750,000 distinct CDR3 sequences listed, 13% to 15% were seen once; the top ten hold roughly 3.9%. Germline V gene sequence: CDR1 MNHEY, CDR2 SVGAGI. The CDR3 totals 15 residues. Trimming shortened V by 7 bases and J by 2 bases, and 17 bases separated the two germline ends. This rearrangement joins TRBV6-5 to TRBJ1-2, with D uncertain. What was sequenced was memory CD4+ T cells from blood. The sequence came from a female donor in good health, serving as a healthy control. The CDR3 is CASTRRRTTNYGYTF. Written as DNA, the CDR3 is TGTGCCAGCACCCGACGACGGACGACGAACTATGGCTACACCTTC.